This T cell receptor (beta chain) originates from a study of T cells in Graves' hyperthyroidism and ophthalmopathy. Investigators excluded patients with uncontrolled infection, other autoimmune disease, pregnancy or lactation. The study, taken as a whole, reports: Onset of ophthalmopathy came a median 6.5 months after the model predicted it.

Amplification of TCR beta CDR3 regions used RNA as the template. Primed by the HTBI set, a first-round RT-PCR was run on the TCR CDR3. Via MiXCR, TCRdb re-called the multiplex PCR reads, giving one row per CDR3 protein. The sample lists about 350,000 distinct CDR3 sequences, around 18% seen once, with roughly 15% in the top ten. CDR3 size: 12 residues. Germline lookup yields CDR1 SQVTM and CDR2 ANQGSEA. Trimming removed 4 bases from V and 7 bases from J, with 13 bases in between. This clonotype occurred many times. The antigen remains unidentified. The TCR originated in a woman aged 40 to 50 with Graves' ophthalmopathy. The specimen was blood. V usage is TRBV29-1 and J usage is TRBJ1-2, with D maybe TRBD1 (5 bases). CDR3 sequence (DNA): TGCAGCGTTGGAGGCAGGGTCGTTGGCTACACCTTC. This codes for CSVGGRVVGYTF.